The present T cell receptor (beta chain) was sequenced within a study of T cell responses to AZD1222 COVID-19 vaccine. Data came from immunoSEQ multiplex PCR; TCRdb stores just in-frame clones and leaves some out. The profile shows some 110,000 clones, roughly nine tenths of them singletons. The study's findings and limits: Among spike-specific TCRs, nearly half reportedly target unmutated variant regions.

V lost 1 base and J lost 3; bases outside the gene matches: 3. This CDR3 has 15 amino acids. Germline V gene data show CDR1 as MNHNS and CDR2 as SASEGT. This clone is medium-sized (0.01 to 0.1%) in the sample. Its antigen is unidentified. The source is an adult in good health. The specimen comprised peripheral blood, sampled on day 0 of AZD1222 vaccination. This chain joins TRBV6-1 and TRBJ1-2, with TRBD1 identical over 9 bases. The CDR3 reads CASSEGDRAYYGYTF. For the CDR3, the DNA is TGTGCCAGCAGTGAAGGGGACAGGGCCTACTATGGCTACACCTTC.